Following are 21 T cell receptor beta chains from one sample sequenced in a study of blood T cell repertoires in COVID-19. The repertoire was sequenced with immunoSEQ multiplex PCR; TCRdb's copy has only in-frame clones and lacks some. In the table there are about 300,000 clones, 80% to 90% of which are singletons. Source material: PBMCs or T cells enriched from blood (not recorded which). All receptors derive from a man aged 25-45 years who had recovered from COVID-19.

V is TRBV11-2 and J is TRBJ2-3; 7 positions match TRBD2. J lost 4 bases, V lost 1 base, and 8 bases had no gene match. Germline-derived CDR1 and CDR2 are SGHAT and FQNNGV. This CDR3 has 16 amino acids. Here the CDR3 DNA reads TGTGCCAGCAGCTTAGCGTCTAGCGGATCCCCAGATACGCAGTATTTT. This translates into CASSLASSGSPDTQYF.

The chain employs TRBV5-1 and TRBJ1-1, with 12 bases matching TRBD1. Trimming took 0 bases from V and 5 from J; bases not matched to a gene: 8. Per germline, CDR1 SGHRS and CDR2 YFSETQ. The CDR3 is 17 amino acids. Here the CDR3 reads CASSLGDRGRDVTEAFF. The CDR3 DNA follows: TGCGCCAGCAGCTTGGGGGACAGGGGGCGCGATGTAACTGAAGCTTTCTTT.

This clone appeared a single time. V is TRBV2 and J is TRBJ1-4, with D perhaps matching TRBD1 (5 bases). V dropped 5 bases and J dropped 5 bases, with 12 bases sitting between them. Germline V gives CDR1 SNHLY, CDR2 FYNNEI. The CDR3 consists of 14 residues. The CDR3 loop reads CASSPQVTNEKLFF. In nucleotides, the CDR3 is TGTGCCAGCAGTCCACAGGTCACGAATGAAAAACTGTTTTTT.

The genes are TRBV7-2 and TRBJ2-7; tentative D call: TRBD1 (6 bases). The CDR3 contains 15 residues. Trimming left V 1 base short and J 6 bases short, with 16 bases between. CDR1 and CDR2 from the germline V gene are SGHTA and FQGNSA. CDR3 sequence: CASSLVPLGQSEQYF. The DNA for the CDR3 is TGTGCCAGCAGCTTAGTACCCCTCGGACAGTCCGAGCAGTACTTC.

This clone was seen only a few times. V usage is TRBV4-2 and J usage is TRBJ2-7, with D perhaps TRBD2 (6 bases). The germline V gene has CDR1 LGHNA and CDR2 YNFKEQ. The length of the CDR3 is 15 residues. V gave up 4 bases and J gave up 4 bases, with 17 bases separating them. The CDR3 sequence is CASSLSSGTSYEQYF. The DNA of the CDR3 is TGTGCCAGCAGCCTCTCATCGGGGACTTCTTACGAGCAGTACTTC.

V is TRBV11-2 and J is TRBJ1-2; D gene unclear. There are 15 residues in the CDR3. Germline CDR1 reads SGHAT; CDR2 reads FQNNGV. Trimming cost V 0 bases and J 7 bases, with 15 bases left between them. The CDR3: CASSLDRGSKLGYTF. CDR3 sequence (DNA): TGTGCCAGCAGCTTAGATCGGGGTTCCAAGCTTGGCTACACCTTC.

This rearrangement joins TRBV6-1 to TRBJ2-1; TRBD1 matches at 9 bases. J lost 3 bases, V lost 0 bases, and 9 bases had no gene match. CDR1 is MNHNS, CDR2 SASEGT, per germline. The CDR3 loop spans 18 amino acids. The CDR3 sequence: CASSEAPGQGIGYNEQFF. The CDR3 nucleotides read TGTGCCAGCAGTGAAGCCCCGGGACAGGGTATTGGCTACAATGAGCAGTTCTTC.

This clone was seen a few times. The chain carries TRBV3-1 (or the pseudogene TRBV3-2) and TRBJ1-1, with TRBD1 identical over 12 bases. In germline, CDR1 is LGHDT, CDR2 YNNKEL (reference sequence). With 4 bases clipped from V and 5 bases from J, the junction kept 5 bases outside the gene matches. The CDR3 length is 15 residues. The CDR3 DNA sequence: TGTGCCAGCAGCCCGGGGACAGGGGGCGAGACTGAAGCTTTCTTT. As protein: CASSPGTGGETEAFF.

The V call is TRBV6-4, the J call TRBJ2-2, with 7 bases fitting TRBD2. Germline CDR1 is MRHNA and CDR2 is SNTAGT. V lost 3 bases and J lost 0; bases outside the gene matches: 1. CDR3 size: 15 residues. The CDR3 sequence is CASSDGGANTGELFF. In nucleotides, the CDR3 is TGTGCCAGCAGTGATGGGGGGGCGAACACCGGGGAGCTGTTTTTT.

CDR3 region: CASRGAVDSPLHF. In nucleotides, the CDR3 is TGCGCCAGCCGGGGGGCGGTGGATTCACCCCTCCACTTT. This chain connects TRBV5-1 to TRBJ1-6; the D gene is possibly TRBD1 (6 bases). V was trimmed by 7 bases and J by 8 bases, leaving 13 bases between them. The germline V gene has CDR1 SGHRS and CDR2 YFSETQ. This CDR3 spans 13 amino acids.

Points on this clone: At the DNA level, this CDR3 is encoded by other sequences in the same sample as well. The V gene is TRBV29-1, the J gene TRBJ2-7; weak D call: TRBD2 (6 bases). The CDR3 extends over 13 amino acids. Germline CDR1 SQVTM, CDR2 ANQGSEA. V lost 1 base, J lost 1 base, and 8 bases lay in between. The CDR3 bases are TGCAGCGTTGAAGGCGGGGAGTCCTACGAGCAGTACTTC. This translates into CSVEGGESYEQYF.

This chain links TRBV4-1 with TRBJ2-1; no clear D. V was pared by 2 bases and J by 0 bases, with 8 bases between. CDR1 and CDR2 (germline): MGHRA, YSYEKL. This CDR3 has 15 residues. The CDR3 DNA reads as TGCGCCAGCAGCCAATATCGGAGCTCCTACAATGAGCAGTTCTTC. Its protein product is CASSQYRSSYNEQFF.

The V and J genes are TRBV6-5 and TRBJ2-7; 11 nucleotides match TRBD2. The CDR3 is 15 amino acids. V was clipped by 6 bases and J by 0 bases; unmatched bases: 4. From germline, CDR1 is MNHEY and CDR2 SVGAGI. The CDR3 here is CASSLAGGISYEQYF. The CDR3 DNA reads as TGTGCCAGCAGCCTAGCGGGGGGCATCTCCTACGAGCAGTACTTC.

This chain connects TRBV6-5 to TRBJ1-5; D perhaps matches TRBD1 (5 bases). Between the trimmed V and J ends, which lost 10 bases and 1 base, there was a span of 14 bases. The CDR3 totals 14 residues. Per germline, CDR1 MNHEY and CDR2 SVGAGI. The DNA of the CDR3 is TGTGCCACCGAAGCGGGGGGAAGCAATCAGCCCCAGCATTTT. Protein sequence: CATEAGGSNQPQHF.

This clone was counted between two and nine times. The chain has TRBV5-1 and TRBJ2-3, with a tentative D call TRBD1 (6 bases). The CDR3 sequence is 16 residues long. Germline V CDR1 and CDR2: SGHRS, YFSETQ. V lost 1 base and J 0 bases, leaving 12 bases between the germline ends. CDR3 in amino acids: CASSLSGTPSTDTQYF. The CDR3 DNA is TGCGCCAGCAGCTTGAGTGGGACACCTAGCACAGATACGCAGTATTTT. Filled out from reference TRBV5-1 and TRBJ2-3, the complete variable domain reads KAGVTQTPRYLIKTRGQQVTLSCSPISGHRSVSWYQQTPGQGLQFLFEYFSETQRNKGNFPGRFSGRQFSNSRSEMNVSTLELGDSALYLCASSLSGTPSTDTQYFGPGTRLTVL.

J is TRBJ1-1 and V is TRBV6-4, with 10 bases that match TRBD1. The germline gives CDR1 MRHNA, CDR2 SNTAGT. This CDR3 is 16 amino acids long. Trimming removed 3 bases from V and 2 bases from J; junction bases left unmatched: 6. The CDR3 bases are TGTGCCAGCAGTGAACTAGGACAGGGGGACAACACTGAAGCTTTCTTT. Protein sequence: CASSELGQGDNTEAFF.

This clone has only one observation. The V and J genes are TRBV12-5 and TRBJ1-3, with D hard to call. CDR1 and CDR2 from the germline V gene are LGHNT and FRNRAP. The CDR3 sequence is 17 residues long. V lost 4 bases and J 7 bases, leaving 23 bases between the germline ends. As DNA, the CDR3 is TGTGCTAGTGGTTCCCTAAAGAGCGGGTTCCAAGGGAACACCATATATTTT. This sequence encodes CASGSLKSGFQGNTIYF.

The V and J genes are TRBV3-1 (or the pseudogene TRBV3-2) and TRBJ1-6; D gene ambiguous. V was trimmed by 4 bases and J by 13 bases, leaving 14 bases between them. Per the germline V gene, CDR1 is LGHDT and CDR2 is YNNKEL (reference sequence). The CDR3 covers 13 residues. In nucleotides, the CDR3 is TGTGCCAGCAGCCCGCCGACACGGGGTCCCCTCCACTTT. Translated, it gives CASSPPTRGPLHF.

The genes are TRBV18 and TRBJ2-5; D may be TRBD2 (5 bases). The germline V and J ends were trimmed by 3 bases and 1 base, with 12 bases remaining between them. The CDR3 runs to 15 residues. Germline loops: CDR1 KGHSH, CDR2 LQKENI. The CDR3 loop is CASSPRTRLQETQYF. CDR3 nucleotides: TGTGCCAGCTCACCCCGCACTAGACTCCAAGAGACCCAGTACTTC.

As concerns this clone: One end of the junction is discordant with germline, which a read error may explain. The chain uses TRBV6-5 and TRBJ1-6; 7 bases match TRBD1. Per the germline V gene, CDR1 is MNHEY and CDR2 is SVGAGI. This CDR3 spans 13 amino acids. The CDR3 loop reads CASSYYLGQATVF. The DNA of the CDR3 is TGTGCCAGCAGTTACTACCTCGGACAGGCCACCGTATTT.

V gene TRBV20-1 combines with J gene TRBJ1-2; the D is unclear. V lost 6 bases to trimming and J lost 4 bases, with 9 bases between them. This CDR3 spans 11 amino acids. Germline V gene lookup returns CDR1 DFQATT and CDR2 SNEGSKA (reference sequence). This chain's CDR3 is CSADVRYGYTF. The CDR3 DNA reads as TGCAGTGCAGATGTGCGCTATGGCTACACCTTC.